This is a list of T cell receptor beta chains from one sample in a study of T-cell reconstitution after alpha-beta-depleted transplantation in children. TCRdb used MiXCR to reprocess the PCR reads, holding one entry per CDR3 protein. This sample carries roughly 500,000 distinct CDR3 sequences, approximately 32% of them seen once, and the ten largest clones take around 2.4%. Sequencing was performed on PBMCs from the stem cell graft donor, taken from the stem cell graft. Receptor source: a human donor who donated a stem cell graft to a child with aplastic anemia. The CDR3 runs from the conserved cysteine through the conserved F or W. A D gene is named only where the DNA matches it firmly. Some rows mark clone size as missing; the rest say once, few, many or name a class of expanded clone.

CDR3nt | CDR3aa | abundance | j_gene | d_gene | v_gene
TGTGCCAGCAGTGAGTCGACAGATGGCTATGGCTACACCTTC | CASSESTDGYGYTF | . | TRBJ1-2 | . | TRBV6-2/TRBV6-3
TGTGCCAGCAGTTTTCCCGGTCACGAGACCCAGTACTTC | CASSFPGHETQYF | . | TRBJ2-5 | . | TRBV28
TGTGCCAGCAGCCGAGCGGGATTGGAGACCCAGTACTTC | CASSRAGLETQYF | few | TRBJ2-5 | TRBD2 | TRBV6-2/TRBV6-3
TGTGCCACCAGTGATGTCCGCGAACCAAGCAATCAGCCCCAGCATTTT | CATSDVREPSNQPQHF | . | TRBJ1-5 | . | TRBV24-1
TGTGCCAGCAGCCGCCCTATTCGTAGCGGGAGTTTAAATGAGCAGTTCTTC | CASSRPIRSGSLNEQFF | . | TRBJ2-1 | TRBD2 | TRBV6-2/TRBV6-3
TGTGCCACCAGCAATCTAGCGGGAGGGCGGGCAGATACGCAGTATTTT | CATSNLAGGRADTQYF | . | TRBJ2-3 | TRBD2 | TRBV15
TGCAGTGCTAGAGATCCCTCGACGGGTGGAAACACCATATATTTT | CSARDPSTGGNTIYF | . | TRBJ1-3 | . | TRBV20-1
TGCAGTGCCCAGGGAATTCGTAATTCACCCCTCCACTTT | CSAQGIRNSPLHF | . | TRBJ1-6 | . | TRBV20-1
TGCAGTGCTGGGCGGCGGACAGGGCCTCTCGATCAGCCCCAGCATTTT | CSAGRRTGPLDQPQHF | few | TRBJ1-5 | TRBD1 | TRBV20-1
TGTGCCAGCAGCCCGGTCGGAACCTCTGGAAACACCATATATTTT | CASSPVGTSGNTIYF | few | TRBJ1-3 | . | TRBV12-3/TRBV12-4
TGTGCCAGCTCACCGGACATAACGGCTGAAGCTTTCTTT | CASSPDITAEAFF | few | TRBJ1-1 | . | TRBV18
TGTGCCAGCAGCCCCCAGGAGAGGAGCCAGTACTTC | CASSPQERSQYF | few | TRBJ2-5 | . | TRBV7-2
TGTGCCAGCAGTTTACAGGACGCCGTAAAAAACATTCAGTACTTC | CASSLQDAVKNIQYF | . | TRBJ2-4 | . | TRBV28
TGTGCCAGCAGTCAGGACAGTTACTATGGCTACACCTTC | CASSQDSYYGYTF | many | TRBJ1-2 | . | TRBV28
TGCGCCAGCAGAGGGACAGGTTTCCATGAGCAGTTCTTC | CASRGTGFHEQFF | few | TRBJ2-1 | TRBD1 | TRBV4-3
TGCAGTATCAGGACTAGCGGGAGAACCGGGGAGCTGTTTTTT | CSIRTSGRTGELFF | . | TRBJ2-2 | TRBD2 | TRBV20-1
TGTGTCAGCAGTCCGGGTGGACAGGGTAAAAACATTCAGTACTTC | CVSSPGGQGKNIQYF | few | TRBJ2-4 | TRBD1 | TRBV12-3/TRBV12-4
TGCAGCGTTGTCGGGACGGAGAAAGCCTATGAGCAGTTCTTC | CSVVGTEKAYEQFF | many | TRBJ2-1 | . | TRBV29-1
TGCGCCAGCAGCACATACCTAGCGGGAGGCGTAGATACGCAGTATTTT | CASSTYLAGGVDTQYF | . | TRBJ2-3 | TRBD2 | TRBV5-1
TGTGCCAGCAGCGCCGGGACAGGGGGTTTAGCAGATACGCAGTATTTT | CASSAGTGGLADTQYF | . | TRBJ2-3 | TRBD1 | TRBV7-9
TGTGCCAGCAGACAAGACGGGTTGCCGGGCACTGAAGCTTTCTTT | CASRQDGLPGTEAFF | few | TRBJ1-1 | . | TRBV12-3/TRBV12-4
TGCGCCAGCAGCCAAGATATCCCATCGGGACTAGGGGTTCGAGCTTTCTTT | CASSQDIPSGLGVRAFF | . | TRBJ1-1 | . | TRBV4-3
TGTGCCAGCAGCTTGACGGGGTACAATCAGCCCCAGCATTTT | CASSLTGYNQPQHF | . | TRBJ1-5 | . | TRBV7-2
TGCAGTTCGAAAGCGGGAGATACGCAGTATTTT | CSSKAGDTQYF | few | TRBJ2-3 | . | TRBV20-1
TGCAGTGCTAGTAACGTCGACAGGACTACGAGGGGAGCTTTCTTT | CSASNVDRTTRGAFF | many | TRBJ1-1 | . | TRBV20-1
TGTGCCAGCAGTTACGATCCCTATCTGTGGCGCGAGCAGTACTTC | CASSYDPYLWREQYF | . | TRBJ2-7 | . | TRBV6-2/TRBV6-3
TGTGCCAGCACGGTCGACAGGGTAGAAAACATTCAGTACTTC | CASTVDRVENIQYF | few | TRBJ2-4 | TRBD1 | TRBV6-2/TRBV6-3
TGTGCCAGCAGCCACCGACGGGACCAAGAGACCCAGTACTTC | CASSHRRDQETQYF | few | TRBJ2-5 | . | TRBV3-1
TGTGCCAGCAGCCCGGGGACTAGCGGGTTGGGCAAAAACATTCAGTACTTC | CASSPGTSGLGKNIQYF | once | TRBJ2-4 | TRBD2 | TRBV7-9